This T cell receptor (beta chain) was recovered during a study of T cells in Graves' hyperthyroidism and ophthalmopathy. Study-wide context: Pretreatment peripheral blood was obtained at initial diagnosis.

Looked up from germline, CDR1 is MNHEY and CDR2 is SVGAGI. With 7 bases clipped from V and 6 bases from J, the junction kept 7 bases outside the gene matches. This CDR3 spans 16 amino acids. This clonotype was counted ten times or more. The source material, RNA transcripts, was used to amplify TCR beta CDR3 regions. HTBI primers drove first-round RT-PCR of the TCR CDR3. A single record per CDR3 protein comes from TCRdb applying MiXCR to the multiplex PCR reads. The table lists roughly 380,000 distinct CDR3 sequences, about 18% of them singletons. Orbital computed tomography, thyroid ultrasound, serum thyroxine and TRAb, and clinical symptoms together informed the diagnoses.

This receptor was obtained from a woman aged 18 to 35 with Graves' hyperthyroidism. The J gene is TRBJ2-1, the V gene TRBV6-5; 15 positions agree with TRBD2. The sequenced material came from blood. CDR3 nucleotide sequence: TGTGCCAGCACGGGAGGGACTAGCGGGGGGCCCAATGAGCAGTTCTTC. Amino acids: CASTGGTSGGPNEQFF.